This is a list of T cell receptor beta chains from one sample in a study of blood T cell repertoires in COVID-19. Using immunoSEQ multiplex PCR, the repertoire was profiled, and TCRdb retains in-frame clones only, with some absent. This table holds around 130,000 clones, around nine tenths found once. Input material: peripheral blood. The receptors derive from a woman aged 45-65 years with acute or convalescent COVID-19. Each CDR3 is given with its conserved first and last residue. The D gene is left open where the match is weak. Rows may omit the clone size; those that give it use once, few, many or a size class.

j_call | v_call | d_call | clone_size | cdr3_nt | cdr3_aa
TRBJ1-1 | TRBV30 | TRBD1 | . | TGTGCCTGGGGGAGGGGGCGCCTGGACACTGAAGCTTTCTTT | CAWGRGRLDTEAFF
TRBJ1-2 | TRBV10-2 | . | . | TGCGCCAGCAGTGAGTCGGCGGGGGACTATGGCTACACCTTC | CASSESAGDYGYTF
TRBJ1-5 | TRBV6-4 | TRBD1 | . | TGTGCCAGCAGTGACAGGGACAGAAATAGCAATCAGCCCCAGCATTTT | CASSDRDRNSNQPQHF
TRBJ1-2 | TRBV6-5 | TRBD1 | . | TGTGCCAGCAGTCAGACAGGGGCCGCCTATGGCTACACCTTC | CASSQTGAAYGYTF
TRBJ2-5 | TRBV12-5 | TRBD2 | . | TGTGCTAGTGGTTTGGTACCTGGTAGCGGGGGCTTCAGGCCCGTAGAGACCCAGTACTTC | CASGLVPGSGGFRPVETQYF
TRBJ2-3 | TRBV15 | . | . | TGTGCCACCAGCAGAGATTATGGGGGGGGCCGCACAGATACGCAGTATTTT | CATSRDYGGGRTDTQYF
TRBJ2-7 | TRBV3-1/TRBV3-2 | . | . | TGTGCCAGCCGGTACGAGCAGTACTTC | CASRYEQYF
TRBJ1-4 | TRBV5-4 | . | once | TGTGCCAGCAGCACTGAAAAGCAGGGGAAACTGTTTTTT | CASSTEKQGKLFF
TRBJ1-1 | TRBV12-5 | . | . | TGTGCTAGTGGTTTGGGACCTGAGAGGGAGGTGGCTTTCTTT | CASGLGPEREVAFF
TRBJ2-7 | TRBV9 | . | many | TGTGCCAGCAACCGGGAGCAATGGAAGGACGAGCAGTACTTC | CASNREQWKDEQYF
TRBJ1-1 | TRBV10-3 | . | . | TGTGCCATCGGATACAGGGACACTGAAGCTTTCTTT | CAIGYRDTEAFF
TRBJ1-1 | TRBV3-1/TRBV3-2 | . | . | TGTGCCAGCAGCCCCCTAACGGGCACTGAAGCTTTCTTT | CASSPLTGTEAFF
TRBJ2-5 | TRBV20-1 | . | . | TGCAGTGCTAGTCGGCCTGGCGCGGGTGTCGGGATAGAGACCCAGTACTTC | CSASRPGAGVGIETQYF
TRBJ2-1 | TRBV11-2 | . | . | TGTGCCAGCAGCCCCGACTACCGGGGTGAGCAGTTCTTC | CASSPDYRGEQFF
TRBJ1-4 | TRBV25-1 | . | . | TGTGCCAGCAGTGAACAACAGGAGTTTAATGAAAAACTGTTTTTT | CASSEQQEFNEKLFF
TRBJ1-5 | TRBV24-1 | TRBD1 | . | TGTGCCACCAGTGACCCGCGGACAGGGAAGAATCAGCCCCAGCATTTT | CATSDPRTGKNQPQHF
TRBJ2-3 | TRBV7-9 | TRBD2 | . | TGTGCCAGCAGCCCGACTAGCGGGGGGGCCTCAGATACGCAGTATTTT | CASSPTSGGASDTQYF
TRBJ2-7 | TRBV28 | TRBD1 | . | TGTGCCAGCAGTCCGGGACAGGGATACGAGCAGTACTTC | CASSPGQGYEQYF
TRBJ1-2 | TRBV20-1 | . | . | TGCAGTGCTAGTAAGGCAGGGGATAACTATGGCTACACCTTC | CSASKAGDNYGYTF
TRBJ2-2 | TRBV13 | . | . | TGTGCCAGCAGCCCGGACAGTTACACCGGGGAGCTGTTTTTT | CASSPDSYTGELFF
TRBJ2-2 | TRBV5-1 | TRBD2 | once | TGCGCCAGCAGCTGGAGGACTAGCGGGAACACCGGGGAGCTGTTTTTT | CASSWRTSGNTGELFF
TRBJ1-1 | TRBV6-4 | . | . | TGTGCCAGCAGTCAACAGATGAACACTGAAGCTTTCTTT | CASSQQMNTEAFF
TRBJ1-2 | TRBV5-1 | TRBD1 | . | TGCGCCAGCAGCAAAGGGACAGACTATGGCTACACCTTC | CASSKGTDYGYTF
TRBJ1-1 | TRBV6-1 | TRBD1 | . | TGTGCCAGCAGTGAAGTCCGAAACAGGGGGACTGAAGCTTTCTTT | CASSEVRNRGTEAFF
TRBJ2-1 | TRBV18 | . | . | TGTGCCAGCTCACCACCAGGGCTAGCGAACAATGAGCAGTTCTTC | CASSPPGLANNEQFF
TRBJ2-1 | TRBV7-9 | TRBD1 | . | TGTGCCAGCAGCTTAGCGTTTATACAGGGGGCGGGAAATGAGCAGTTCTTC | CASSLAFIQGAGNEQFF
TRBJ1-5 | TRBV19 | . | . | TGTGCCAGTAGTGACAGCTTTAGCAATCAGCCCCAGCATTTT | CASSDSFSNQPQHF
TRBJ2-1 | TRBV12-5 | TRBD1 | . | TGTGCTAGTGGTTTAGGACAGGGGTCCTACAATGAGCAGTTCTTC | CASGLGQGSYNEQFF
TRBJ2-2 | TRBV4-3 | . | . | TGCGCCAGCAGCCAAGAGGGGGCAGGCGGGGAGCTGTTTTTT | CASSQEGAGGELFF
TRBJ2-7 | TRBV11-2 | . | . | TGTGCCAGCAGCTTAGAAGCGCGGGGACCCTACGAGCAGTACTTC | CASSLEARGPYEQYF
TRBJ1-2 | TRBV18 | TRBD1 | . | TGTGCCAGCTCACCGGACAGGGGATATGGCTACACCTTC | CASSPDRGYGYTF
TRBJ1-2 | TRBV2 | . | . | TGTGCCAGCAGTGTCTCGCAGGGAATGGGAGGCTACACCTTC | CASSVSQGMGGYTF
TRBJ1-3 | TRBV4-3 | TRBD1 | . | TGCGCCAGCAGCCTGACAGGGGCTGGAAACACCATATATTTT | CASSLTGAGNTIYF
TRBJ1-2 | TRBV27 | . | . | TGTGCCAGCAGTTTAAAGGGGAACTATGGCTACACCTTC | CASSLKGNYGYTF
TRBJ1-4 | TRBV5-1 | . | . | TGCGCCAGCAGTATTTCGTCTAATGAAAAACTGTTTTTT | CASSISSNEKLFF
TRBJ2-2 | TRBV19 | . | . | TGTGCCAGTAGTATAGCAGGGAGGCGTTCGAACACCGGGGAGCTGTTTTTT | CASSIAGRRSNTGELFF
TRBJ2-5 | TRBV10-3 | . | . | TGTGCCATCAGTGTTGACAGGGAGACCCAGTACTTC | CAISVDRETQYF
TRBJ2-2 | TRBV18 | . | . | TGTGCCAGCTCACCAGGGGGCAGATCGTTTACCGGGGAGCTGTTTTTT | CASSPGGRSFTGELFF
TRBJ2-5 | TRBV9 | TRBD2 | few | TGTGCCAGCGGTAGCCCACTAATCAGTAGCGGGGCCAGCCAAGAGACCCAGTACTTC | CASGSPLISSGASQETQYF
TRBJ1-4 | TRBV2 | . | . | TGTGCCAGCAGTCGGGAGATTAATGAAAAACTGTTTTTT | CASSREINEKLFF
TRBJ1-2 | TRBV29-1 | TRBD1 | few | TGCAGCGTTGGGAGGACAGGTCGGGCATCTAACTATGGCTACACCTTC | CSVGRTGRASNYGYTF
TRBJ1-6 | TRBV5-6 | . | . | TGTGCCAGCAGCTTGCGGGATTCACCCCTCCACTTT | CASSLRDSPLHF
TRBJ1-1 | TRBV11-2 | . | . | TGTGCCAGCAGCTTAGATCCCTCTCGACACATCCAATTT | CASSLDPSRHIQF
TRBJ2-2 | TRBV29-1 | TRBD1 | . | TGCAGCGTACTCAGGACAGGGAACACCGGGGAGCTGTTTTTT | CSVLRTGNTGELFF